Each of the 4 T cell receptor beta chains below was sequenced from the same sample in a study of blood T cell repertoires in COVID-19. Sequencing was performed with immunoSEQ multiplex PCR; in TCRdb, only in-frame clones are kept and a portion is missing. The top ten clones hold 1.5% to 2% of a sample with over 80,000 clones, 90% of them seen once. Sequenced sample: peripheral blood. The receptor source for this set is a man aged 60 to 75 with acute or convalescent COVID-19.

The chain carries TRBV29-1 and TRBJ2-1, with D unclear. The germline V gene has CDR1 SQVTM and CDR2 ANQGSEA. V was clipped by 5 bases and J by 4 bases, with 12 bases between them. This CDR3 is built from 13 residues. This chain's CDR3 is CSVMIIRYNEQFF. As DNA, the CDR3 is TGCAGCGTTATGATTATACGGTACAATGAGCAGTTCTTC.

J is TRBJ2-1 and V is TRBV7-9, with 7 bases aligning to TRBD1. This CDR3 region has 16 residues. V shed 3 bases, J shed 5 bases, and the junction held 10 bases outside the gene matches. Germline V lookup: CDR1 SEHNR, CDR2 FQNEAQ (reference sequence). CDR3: CASSFRGQGRDNEQFF. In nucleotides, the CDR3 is TGTGCCAGCAGCTTTAGGGGGCAAGGAAGGGACAATGAGCAGTTCTTC. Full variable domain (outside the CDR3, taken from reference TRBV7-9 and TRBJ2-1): DTGVSQNPRHKITKRGQNVTFRCDPISEHNRLYWYRQTLGQGPEFLTYFQNEAQLEKSRLLSDRFSAERPKGSFSTLEIQRTEQGDSAMYLCASSFRGQGRDNEQFFGPGTRLTVL.

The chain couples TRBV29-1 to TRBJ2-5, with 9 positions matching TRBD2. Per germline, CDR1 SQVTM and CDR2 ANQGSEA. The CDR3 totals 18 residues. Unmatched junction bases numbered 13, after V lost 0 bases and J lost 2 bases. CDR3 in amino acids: CSVEDLLAGVQRQETQYF. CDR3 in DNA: TGCAGCGTTGAAGATCTCTTAGCGGGAGTGCAGAGGCAAGAGACCCAGTACTTC.

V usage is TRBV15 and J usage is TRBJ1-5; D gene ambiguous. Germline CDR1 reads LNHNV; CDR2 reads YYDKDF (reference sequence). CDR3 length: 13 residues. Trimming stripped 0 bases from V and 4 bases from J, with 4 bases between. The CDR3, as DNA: TGTGCCACCAGCAGAGATCGTAATCAGCCCCAGCATTTT. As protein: CATSRDRNQPQHF.